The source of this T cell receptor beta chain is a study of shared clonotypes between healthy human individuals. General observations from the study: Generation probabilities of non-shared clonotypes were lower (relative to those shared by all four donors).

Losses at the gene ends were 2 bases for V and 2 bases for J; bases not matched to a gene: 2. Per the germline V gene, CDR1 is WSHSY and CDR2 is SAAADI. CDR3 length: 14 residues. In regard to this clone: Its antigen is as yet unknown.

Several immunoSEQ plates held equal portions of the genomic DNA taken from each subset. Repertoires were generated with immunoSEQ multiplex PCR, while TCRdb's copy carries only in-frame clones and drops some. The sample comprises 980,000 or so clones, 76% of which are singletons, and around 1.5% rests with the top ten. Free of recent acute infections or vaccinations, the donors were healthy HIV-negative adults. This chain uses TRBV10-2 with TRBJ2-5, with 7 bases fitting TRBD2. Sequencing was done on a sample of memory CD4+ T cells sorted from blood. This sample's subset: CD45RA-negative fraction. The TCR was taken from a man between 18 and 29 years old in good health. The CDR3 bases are TGCGCCAGCAGTGAGGTCGGGGGGCAAGAGACCCAGTACTTC. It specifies CASSEVGGQETQYF.